This entry lists 21 T cell receptor beta chains sequenced from one sample in a study of cytomegalovirus exposure and HLA in healthy donors. PCR employed 60 Vbeta and 13 Jbeta primers. Repertoires were generated with immunoSEQ multiplex PCR, while TCRdb's copy carries only in-frame clones and drops some. The sample has around 200,000 clones; about 80% are singletons. The sample comprised PBMCs. These receptor sequences come from an older woman in good health and CMV-seropositive.

This clone was picked up one time. The V call is TRBV28, the J call TRBJ1-4, with 7 bases identical to TRBD1. Germline loops: CDR1 MDHEN, CDR2 SYDVKM. The CDR3 contains 17 residues. The V and J ends lost 3 bases and 7 bases, in that order; junction bases with no gene match: 14. The CDR3 sequence is CASSLTAIYRGFEKLFF. The DNA for the CDR3 is TGTGCCAGCAGTTTGACGGCTATCTACAGGGGTTTTGAAAAACTGTTTTTT. Full variable domain (remainder filled in from reference TRBV28 and TRBJ1-4): DVKVTQSSRYLVKRTGEKVFLECVQDMDHENMFWYRQDPGLGLRLIYFSYDVKMKEKGDIPEGYSVSREKKERFSLILESASTNQTSMYLCASSLTAIYRGFEKLFFGSGTQLSVL.

The V gene is TRBV7-2, the J gene TRBJ2-5; 8 bases fit TRBD1. Trimming took 4 bases from V and 5 from J; bases not matched to a gene: 0. The CDR3 totals 12 residues. Germline V lookup: CDR1 SGHTA, CDR2 FQGNSA. The CDR3 loop is CASSYRGETQYF. The DNA for the CDR3 is TGTGCCAGCAGCTACAGGGGGGAGACCCAGTACTTC.

The gene calls are TRBV6-1 and TRBJ2-5; perhaps TRBD2 as D (5 bases). The J call may be incorrect, as the DNA end agrees better with TRBJ2-7. CDR1 MNHNS and CDR2 SASEGT come from the germline V gene. CDR3 length equals 12 residues. CDR3 in amino acids: CASRAALTEQYF. The DNA for the CDR3 is TGTGCCAGCAGAGCGGCGTTAACCGAGCAGTACTTC.

This chain connects TRBV5-1 to TRBJ2-6, with 8 nucleotides matching TRBD1. Trimming at V came to 5 bases and at J to 2 bases, leaving 3 bases not matched to a gene. CDR3 length: 15 amino acids. CDR1 is SGHRS and CDR2 is YFSETQ in the germline V gene. The CDR3 nucleotides are TGCGCCAGCAGGGAACAGGGGGCTGGGGCCAACGTCCTGACTTTC. Its protein is CASREQGAGANVLTF. Full variable domain (missing parts from reference TRBV5-1 and TRBJ2-6): KAGVTQTPRYLIKTRGQQVTLSCSPISGHRSVSWYQQTPGQGLQFLFEYFSETQRNKGNFPGRFSGRQFSNSRSEMNVSTLELGDSALYLCASREQGAGANVLTFGAGSRLTVL.

The chain links TRBV29-1 to TRBJ2-3; 8 bases agree with TRBD2. Germline lookup yields CDR1 SQVTM and CDR2 ANQGSEA. There are 16 residues in the CDR3. V shed 7 bases and J 8 bases; nucleotides not matched to a gene: 20. The CDR3 DNA is TGCAGCGCCGACCGGGGGAGCGGGGGTTTATCGGCTACGCAGTATTTT. Encoded protein: CSADRGSGGLSATQYF.

As concerns this clone: One end of the junction varies from germline; a read error may be responsible. This chain links TRBV7-2 with TRBJ2-1, with a tentative D call TRBD1 (6 bases). This CDR3 has 11 residues. From germline, CDR1 is SGHTA and CDR2 FQGNSA. The CDR3 here is CASSPRTEEIF. In nucleotides, the CDR3 is TGTGCCAGCAGCCCTCGGACAGAGGAGATCTTC.

This clone has a single count. The V and J genes are TRBV21-1 and TRBJ2-2; TRBD1 was called by the table and not checked on the DNA. TRBV21-1 counts as a pseudogene. The CDR3 is made up of 14 amino acids. CDR3 sequence: CASSKVWANGELFF. CDR3 DNA sequence: TGTGCCAGCAGCAAAGTGTGGGCAAACGGGGAGCTGTTTTTT.

The chain joins TRBV5-4 to TRBJ2-1; 13 positions agree with TRBD2. Trimming at V came to 8 bases and at J to 4 bases, leaving 12 bases not matched to a gene. In germline, CDR1 is SGHNT, CDR2 YYREEE (reference sequence). This CDR3 is built from 17 residues. CDR3 DNA: TGTGCCAGTCTACTAGCGGGGGGGCCGGGGCGATACAATGAGCAGTTCTTC. This codes for CASLLAGGPGRYNEQFF. Full variable domain (missing parts from reference TRBV5-4 and TRBJ2-1): ETGVTQSPTHLIKTRGQQVTLRCSSQSGHNTVSWYQQALGQGPQFIFQYYREEENGRGNFPPRFSGLQFPNYSSELNVNALELDDSALYLCASLLAGGPGRYNEQFFGPGTRLTVL.

The chain links TRBV5-3 to TRBJ2-5, with D perhaps matching TRBD1 (6 bases). TRBV5-3 is assigned to the ORF class and has an uncertain function. The V and J ends lost 4 bases and 1 base respectively, with 11 bases between them. The CDR3 spans 14 residues. CDR3 coding DNA: TGTGCCAGAAGCCGGGACAAAACCCAAGAGACCCAGTACTTC. Translating gives CARSRDKTQETQYF.

This clone was seen just once. This chain connects TRBV28 to TRBJ1-1; 12 bases agree with TRBD1. Germline V lookup: CDR1 MDHEN, CDR2 SYDVKM. Trimming cost V 5 bases and J 11 bases; bases outside gene matches: 9. The CDR3 loop spans 14 amino acids. CDR3 sequence reads: CASSDRDRGPGAFF. The CDR3 DNA reads TGTGCCAGCAGTGACCGGGACAGGGGGCCTGGGGCTTTCTTT. The entire variable domain, with the rest obtained from reference TRBV28 and TRBJ1-1, is as follows: DVKVTQSSRYLVKRTGEKVFLECVQDMDHENMFWYRQDPGLGLRLIYFSYDVKMKEKGDIPEGYSVSREKKERFSLILESASTNQTSMYLCASSDRDRGPGAFFGQGTRLTVV.

V gene TRBV7-2 combines with J gene TRBJ2-6; 8 bases map to TRBD2. Germline trimming cut 5 bases from V and 4 bases from J; bases unmatched to any gene: 13. Germline CDR1 reads SGHTA; CDR2 reads FQGNSA. The CDR3 consists of 18 residues. The CDR3, as DNA: TGTGCCAGCAGCCCAACCGGGGGGGCCCTATTCGGGGCCAACGTCCTGACTTTC. This sequence encodes CASSPTGGALFGANVLTF.

The rearrangement joins TRBV7-2 to TRBJ2-7, with 10 bases fitting TRBD2. There are 15 residues in the CDR3. Trimming took 4 bases from V and 3 from J; bases not matched to a gene: 6. CDR1 is SGHTA, CDR2 FQGNSA, per germline. The CDR3, as DNA: TGTGCCAGCAGCTACACTAGCGGGGCTCTCTACGAGCAGTACTTC. It is translated as CASSYTSGALYEQYF.

This rearrangement joins TRBV4-2 to TRBJ1-1; D is unclear. From germline, CDR1 is LGHNA and CDR2 YNFKEQ. With 1 base removed from V and 6 bases from J, the gap between germline ends came to 9 bases. This CDR3 region has 13 residues. The CDR3 bases are TGTGCCAGCAGCCAAGGGGGAGGAGCTGAAGCTTTCTTT. Translation gives CASSQGGGAEAFF.

The chain employs TRBV30 and TRBJ2-2, with a weak D call TRBD1 (6 bases). CDR3 length: 12 amino acids. Trimming removed 4 bases at V and 6 bases at J, with 9 bases between. Germline V CDR1 and CDR2: GTSNPN, SVGIG (reference sequence). This chain's CDR3 is CAWKSGAGELFF. The CDR3 DNA is TGTGCCTGGAAGTCAGGGGCCGGGGAGCTGTTTTTT.

V gene TRBV15 combines with J gene TRBJ2-7; TRBD2 might be the D (6 bases). Deletions cut 0 bases from V and 6 bases from J, with 18 bases between. The CDR3 runs to 16 residues. Germline values: CDR1 LNHNV, CDR2 YYDKDF (reference sequence). In nucleotides, the CDR3 is TGTGCCACCAGCAGAGAGGGGCTGGCGGGGTCGGGCGAGCAGTACTTC. Protein: CATSREGLAGSGEQYF.

V and J are TRBV5-4 and TRBJ2-5; unclear D gene. Germline-derived CDR1 and CDR2 are SGHNT and YYREEE (reference sequence). The V and J ends lost 3 bases and 0 bases respectively, with 9 bases between them. This CDR3 comprises 14 residues. CDR3 coding DNA: TGTGCCAGCAGCTCGACACATGACCAAGAGACCCAGTACTTC. The encoded protein is CASSSTHDQETQYF.

This chain links TRBV28 with TRBJ2-7, with 10 positions matching TRBD2. V was clipped by 5 bases and J by 6 bases; unmatched bases: 10. Per germline, CDR1 MDHEN and CDR2 SYDVKM. This CDR3 comprises 15 residues. The DNA for the CDR3 is TGTGCCAGCAGTCCCCCTAGCGGGAGTTTTAGCGAGCAGTACTTC. This codes for CASSPPSGSFSEQYF.

This rearrangement joins TRBV6-1 to TRBJ1-1, with TRBD1 as a possible D gene (6 bases). Germline assignment: CDR1 MNHNS and CDR2 SASEGT. V lost 11 bases to trimming and J lost 0 bases, with 13 bases between them. This CDR3 has 13 amino acids. The CDR3 sequence is CASYPGVNTEAFF. CDR3 nucleotides: TGTGCCTCCTACCCAGGGGTGAACACTGAAGCTTTCTTT.

Here the CDR3 DNA reads TGCAGCGTTGAAGATCGGTCGTATGGGGGGAGCACCTACGAGCAGTACTTC. It codes for CSVEDRSYGGSTYEQYF. The chain has TRBV29-1 and TRBJ2-7, with a weak D call TRBD2 (6 bases). CDR3 length: 17 residues. Germline V gene data show CDR1 as SQVTM and CDR2 as ANQGSEA. The V and J ends lost 0 bases and 2 bases respectively, with 20 bases between them.

The chain has TRBV5-5 and TRBJ2-3; D possibly corresponds to TRBD2 (5 bases). V was trimmed by 3 bases and J by 0 bases, leaving 14 bases between them. Germline V gene lookup returns CDR1 SGHKS and CDR2 YYEKEE (reference sequence). The CDR3 sequence is 16 residues long. Here the CDR3 reads CASSSRSGASTDTQYF. The CDR3 DNA reads TGTGCCAGCAGCTCCAGGAGCGGAGCTAGCACAGATACGCAGTATTTT.

The V call is TRBV7-9, the J call TRBJ2-3, with a possible D match to TRBD2 (6 bases). Germline assignment: CDR1 SEHNR and CDR2 FQNEAQ (reference sequence). The CDR3 is made up of 15 amino acids. The ends were cut back, 2 bases at V and 2 bases at J, with 11 bases in the middle. The CDR3 spells CASSLRADYTDTQYF. The CDR3 nucleotides are TGTGCCAGCAGCTTACGGGCGGACTACACAGATACGCAGTATTTT.